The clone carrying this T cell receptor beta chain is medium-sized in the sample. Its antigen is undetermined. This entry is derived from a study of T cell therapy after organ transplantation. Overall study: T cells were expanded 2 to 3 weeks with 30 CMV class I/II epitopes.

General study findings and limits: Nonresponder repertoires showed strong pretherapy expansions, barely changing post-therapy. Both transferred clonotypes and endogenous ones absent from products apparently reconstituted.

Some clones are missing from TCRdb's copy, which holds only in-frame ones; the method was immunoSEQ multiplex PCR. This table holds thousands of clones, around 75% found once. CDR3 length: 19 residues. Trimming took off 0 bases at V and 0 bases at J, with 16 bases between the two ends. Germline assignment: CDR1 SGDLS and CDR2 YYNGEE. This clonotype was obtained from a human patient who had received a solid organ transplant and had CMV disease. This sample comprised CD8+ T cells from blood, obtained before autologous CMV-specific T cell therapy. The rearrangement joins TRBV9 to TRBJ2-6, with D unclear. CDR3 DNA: TGTGCCAGCAGCGTAGATCCCGACGACCGACCCTCTGGGGCCAACGTCCTGACTTTC. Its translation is CASSVDPDDRPSGANVLTF.